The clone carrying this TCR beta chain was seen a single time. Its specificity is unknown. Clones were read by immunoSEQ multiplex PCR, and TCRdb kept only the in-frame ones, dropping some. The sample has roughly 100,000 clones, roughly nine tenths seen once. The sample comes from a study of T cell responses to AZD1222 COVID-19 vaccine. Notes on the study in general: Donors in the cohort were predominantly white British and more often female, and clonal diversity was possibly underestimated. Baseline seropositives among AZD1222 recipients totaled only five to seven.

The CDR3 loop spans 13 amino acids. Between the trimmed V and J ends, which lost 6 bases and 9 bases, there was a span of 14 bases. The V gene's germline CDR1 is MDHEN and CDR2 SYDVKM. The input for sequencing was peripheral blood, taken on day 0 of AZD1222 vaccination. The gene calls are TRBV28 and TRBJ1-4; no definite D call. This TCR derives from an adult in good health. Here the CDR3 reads CASSLQTRQKLFF. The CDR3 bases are TGTGCCAGCAGCCTACAGACTAGGCAAAAACTGTTTTTT.